The clone carrying this T cell receptor (beta chain) occurred many times. The antigen is undetermined. Per the germline V gene, CDR1 is SQVTM and CDR2 is ANQGSEA. Trimming left V 4 bases short and J 3 bases short, with 13 bases between. The CDR3 is 13 residues long. Building of the TCR beta libraries involved iRepertoire HTBI primers and Arm-PCR of CDR3 regions. Each CDR3 protein gets one entry after TCRdb re-called the multiplex PCR reads with MiXCR. The sample lists under 450,000 distinct CDR3 sequences, 20% to 25% occurring once. This sample is drawn from a study of regulatory T cells in long-lasting Graves disease. Whole-study results and caveats: Public clonotype sharing was higher in persistent than newly diagnosed patients. Thyroid tissue was not sampled; only peripheral blood was.

Noted time point: persistent/refractory GD, antithyroid drugs over 5 years with positive TRAb. The TCR library was prepared using RNA isolated from PBMCs. The clonotype comes from a female donor with Graves disease. Sequencing was performed on peripheral blood mononuclear cells (PBMCs), taken when the disease was refractory, from a patient treated with antithyroid drugs. The rearrangement links TRBV29-1 to TRBJ2-7; D could derive from TRBD1 or TRBD2 (6 bases each). The DNA for the CDR3 is TGCAGCGTTGGGAGGGGGAAAGGCTACGAGCAGTACTTC. It is translated as CSVGRGKGYEQYF.